This TCR beta chain was identified during a study of pediatric ulcerative colitis. Study-wide points: Two patients had blood samples with substantially reduced template counts.

TCRdb's table, derived via immunoSEQ multiplex PCR, lists solely in-frame clones and lacks some. The data contain fewer than 40,000 clones, less than 85% of them seen just once; the ten biggest clones take up 20% to 25%. The length of the CDR3 is 15 residues. With V trimmed by 4 bases and J by 5 bases, 9 bases remained unmatched. Germline V gene data show CDR1 as SEHNR and CDR2 as FQNEAQ (reference sequence). On this clone: Its antigen remains unidentified.

This chain links TRBV7-9 with TRBJ1-1; 8 nucleotides line up with TRBD1. This sequence was found in a girl aged 10 to 17 with moderate ulcerative colitis. The material sequenced was blood. The CDR3 is CASSSFPGTGTEAFF. The CDR3 nucleotides are TGTGCCAGCAGCTCCTTTCCCGGGACAGGAACTGAAGCTTTCTTT.